This T cell receptor beta chain comes out of a study of T cells in localized non-small cell lung cancer. With 5 bases removed from V and 3 bases from J, the gap between germline ends came to 14 bases. Germline V gene sequence: CDR1 SGHVS, CDR2 FQNEAQ. This CDR3 is built from 15 residues. Repertoires were generated with immunoSEQ multiplex PCR, while TCRdb's copy carries only in-frame clones and drops some. The profile shows approximately 12,000 clones, around 83% of them singletons. Sequenced here: peripheral blood, sampled before any cancer treatment. The chain employs TRBV7-8 and TRBJ2-1; perhaps TRBD1 as D (5 bases). The TCR comes from a male donor older than 55 with stage I lung adenocarcinoma. The CDR3 bases are TGTGCCAGCAGCCCGACGGCAGGGTTCTACAATGAGCAGTTCTTC. Encoded protein: CASSPTAGFYNEQFF.